This note documents a single TCR beta chain sequence. Its antigen is currently unknown. The authors incorporated unique molecular identifiers into the TCR beta cDNA libraries. Researchers reported some 500,000 cDNA molecules coming from roughly 1 to 10 million T cells. MiXCR, run by TCRdb on the PCR reads, gives a single entry per CDR3 protein. The profile covers approximately 730,000 distinct CDR3 sequences, with roughly 46% appearing a single time and 4% to 5% taken by the ten largest. This entry belongs to a study of post-analysis software for immune sequencing data. Study-level background: Multiple sclerosis in the patients followed relapsing-remitting, secondary progressive and progressive-relapsing courses.

The study's findings and limits: Significantly decreased normalized Chao1 diversity was recorded for multiple sclerosis patients relative to controls. In patients, roughly five TRBV segments were more frequent than in controls, with TRBV5-6, TRBV5-1 and TRBV20-1 among them.

CDR3 length: 20 residues. Trimming removed 4 bases from V and 2 bases from J; junction bases left unmatched: 11. In germline, CDR1 is MNHEY, CDR2 SVGAGI. Sequences were obtained from blood. This chain links TRBV6-5 with TRBJ2-1; 16 bases fit TRBD2. The TCR comes from a girl aged 10 to 17 with multiple sclerosis. The CDR3 DNA reads TGTGCCAGCAGTTCCACGGGACTAGCGGGAGGGCCGGGTCCCTACAATGAGCAGTTCTTC. Its protein product is CASSSTGLAGGPGPYNEQFF.